The next 2 T cell receptor beta chains were all read from a single sample in a study of cytomegalovirus exposure and HLA in healthy donors. The study ran its PCR with 60 Vbeta and 13 Jbeta primers. Sequencing was performed with immunoSEQ multiplex PCR; in TCRdb, only in-frame clones are kept and a portion is missing. The sample lists around 150,000 clones; 76% were seen once. The sample comprised PBMCs. These receptor sequences come from a man aged 35 to 55 in good health and CMV-seronegative.

The chain joins TRBV9 to TRBJ2-1; D may be TRBD2 (6 bases). Trimming removed 2 bases at V and 3 bases at J, with 9 bases between. Germline CDR1 is SGDLS and CDR2 is YYNGEE. The CDR3 extends over 14 amino acids. CDR3: CASSVRGSYNEQFF. DNA for the CDR3: TGTGCCAGCAGCGTTCGGGGGAGCTACAATGAGCAGTTCTTC.

This clone was seen just once. V and J are TRBV19 and TRBJ1-4; 7 bases fit TRBD1. Trimming removed 6 bases from V and 4 bases from J; junction bases left unmatched: 8. CDR3 length equals 15 residues. The germline gives CDR1 LNHDA, CDR2 SQIVND (reference sequence). CDR3 region: CASRSDRVGNEKLFF. The CDR3 DNA reads as TGTGCCAGTAGGAGCGACAGGGTTGGTAATGAAAAACTGTTTTTT.